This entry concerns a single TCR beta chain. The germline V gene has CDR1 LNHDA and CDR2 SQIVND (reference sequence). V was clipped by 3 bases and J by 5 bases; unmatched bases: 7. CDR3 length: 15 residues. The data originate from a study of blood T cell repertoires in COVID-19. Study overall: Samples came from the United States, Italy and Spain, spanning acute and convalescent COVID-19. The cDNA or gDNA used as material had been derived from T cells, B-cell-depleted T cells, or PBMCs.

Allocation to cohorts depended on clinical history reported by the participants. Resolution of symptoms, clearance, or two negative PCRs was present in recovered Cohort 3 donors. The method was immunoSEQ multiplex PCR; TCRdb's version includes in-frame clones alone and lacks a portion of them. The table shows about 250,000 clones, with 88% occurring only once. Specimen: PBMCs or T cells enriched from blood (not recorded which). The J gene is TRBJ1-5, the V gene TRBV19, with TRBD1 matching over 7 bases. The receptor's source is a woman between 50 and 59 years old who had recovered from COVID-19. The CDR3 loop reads CASSIGTVIYQPQHF. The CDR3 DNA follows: TGTGCCAGTAGTATCGGGACAGTCATCTATCAGCCCCAGCATTTT. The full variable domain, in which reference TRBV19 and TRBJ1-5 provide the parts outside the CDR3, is DGGITQSPKYLFRKEGQNVTLSCEQNLNHDAMYWYRQDPGQGLRLIYYSQIVNDFQKGDIAEGYSVSREKKESFPLTVTSAQKNPTAFYLCASSIGTVIYQPQHFGDGTRLSIL.